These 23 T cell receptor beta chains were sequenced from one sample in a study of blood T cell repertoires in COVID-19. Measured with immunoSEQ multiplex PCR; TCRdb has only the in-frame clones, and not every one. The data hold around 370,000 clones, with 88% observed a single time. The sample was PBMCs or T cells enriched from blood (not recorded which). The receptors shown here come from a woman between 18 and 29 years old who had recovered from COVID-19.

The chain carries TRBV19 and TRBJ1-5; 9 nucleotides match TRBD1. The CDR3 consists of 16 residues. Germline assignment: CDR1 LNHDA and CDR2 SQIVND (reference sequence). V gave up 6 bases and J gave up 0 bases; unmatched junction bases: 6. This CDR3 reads CASSEGQGYSNQPQHF. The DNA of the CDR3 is TGTGCCAGTAGCGAGGGACAGGGCTATAGCAATCAGCCCCAGCATTTT.

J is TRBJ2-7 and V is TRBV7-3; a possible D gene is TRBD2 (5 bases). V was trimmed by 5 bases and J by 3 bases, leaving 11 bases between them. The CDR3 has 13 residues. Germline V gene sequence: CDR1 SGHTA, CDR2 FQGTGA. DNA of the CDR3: TGTGCCAGCAGCCCTTCGGGGAGCTACGAGCAGTACTTC. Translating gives CASSPSGSYEQYF.

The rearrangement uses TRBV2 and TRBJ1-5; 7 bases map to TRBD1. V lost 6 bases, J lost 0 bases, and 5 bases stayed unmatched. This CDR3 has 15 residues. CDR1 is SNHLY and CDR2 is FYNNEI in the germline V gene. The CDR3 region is CASRATGVSNQPQHF. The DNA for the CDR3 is TGTGCCAGCAGGGCCACAGGGGTTAGCAATCAGCCCCAGCATTTT.

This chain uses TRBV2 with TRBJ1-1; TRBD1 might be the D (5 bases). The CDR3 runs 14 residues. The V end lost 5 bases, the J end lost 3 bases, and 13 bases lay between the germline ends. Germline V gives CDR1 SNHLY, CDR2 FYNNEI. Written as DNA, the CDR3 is TGTGCCAGCAGTATGGGGCAGTCGGACACTGAAGCTTTCTTT. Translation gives CASSMGQSDTEAFF. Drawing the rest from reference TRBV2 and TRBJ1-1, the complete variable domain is EPEVTQTPSHQVTQMGQEVILRCVPISNHLYFYWYRQILGQKVEFLVSFYNNEISEKSEIFDDQFSVERPDGSNFTLKIRSTKLEDSAMYFCASSMGQSDTEAFFGQGTRLTVV.

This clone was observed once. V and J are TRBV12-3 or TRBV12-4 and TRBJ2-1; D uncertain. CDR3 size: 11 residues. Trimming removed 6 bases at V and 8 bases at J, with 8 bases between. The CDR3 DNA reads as TGTGCCAGCAGACTATTCGATGAGCAGTTCTTC. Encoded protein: CASRLFDEQFF.

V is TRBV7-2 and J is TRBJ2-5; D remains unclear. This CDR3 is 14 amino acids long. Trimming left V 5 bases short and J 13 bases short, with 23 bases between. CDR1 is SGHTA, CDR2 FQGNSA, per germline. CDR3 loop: CASSPRVQVGSWYF. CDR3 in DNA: TGTGCCAGCAGCCCCCGTGTTCAGGTCGGTTCCTGGTACTTC.

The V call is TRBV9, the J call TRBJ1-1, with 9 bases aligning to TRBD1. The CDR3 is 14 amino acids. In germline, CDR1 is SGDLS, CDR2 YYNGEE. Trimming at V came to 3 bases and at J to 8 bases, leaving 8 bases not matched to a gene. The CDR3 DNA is TGTGCCAGCAGCGCCGTCACAGGGGGCATCGAAGCTTTCTTT. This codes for CASSAVTGGIEAFF.

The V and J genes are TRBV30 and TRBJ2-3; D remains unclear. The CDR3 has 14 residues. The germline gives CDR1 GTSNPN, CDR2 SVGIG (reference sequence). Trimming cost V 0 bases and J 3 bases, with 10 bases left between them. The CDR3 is CAWSVKSVTDTQYF. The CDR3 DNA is TGTGCCTGGAGTGTAAAGAGCGTAACAGATACGCAGTATTTT.

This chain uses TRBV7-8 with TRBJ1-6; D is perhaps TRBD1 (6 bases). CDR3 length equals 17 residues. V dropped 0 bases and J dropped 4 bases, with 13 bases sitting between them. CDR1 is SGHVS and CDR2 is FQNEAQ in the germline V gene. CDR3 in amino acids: CASSLAGGGGYNSPLHF. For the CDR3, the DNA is TGTGCCAGCAGCTTAGCAGGGGGGGGTGGTTATAATTCACCCCTCCACTTT.

CDR3 residues: CASSPTGQGNSPLHF. Here the CDR3 DNA reads TGTGCCAGCAGCCCCACGGGACAGGGGAATTCACCCCTCCACTTT. This rearrangement joins TRBV3-1 (or the pseudogene TRBV3-2) to TRBJ1-6, with 10 nucleotides matching TRBD1. The germline V gene has CDR1 LGHDT and CDR2 YNNKEL (reference sequence). The V and J ends lost 4 bases and 7 bases, in that order; junction bases with no gene match: 4. This CDR3 region has 15 residues.

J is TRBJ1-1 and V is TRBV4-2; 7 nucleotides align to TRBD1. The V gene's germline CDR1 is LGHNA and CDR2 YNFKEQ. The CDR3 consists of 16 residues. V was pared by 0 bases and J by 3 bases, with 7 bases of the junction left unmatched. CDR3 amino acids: CASSQDWYQGDTEAFF. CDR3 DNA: TGTGCCAGCAGCCAAGATTGGTATCAGGGGGACACTGAAGCTTTCTTT.

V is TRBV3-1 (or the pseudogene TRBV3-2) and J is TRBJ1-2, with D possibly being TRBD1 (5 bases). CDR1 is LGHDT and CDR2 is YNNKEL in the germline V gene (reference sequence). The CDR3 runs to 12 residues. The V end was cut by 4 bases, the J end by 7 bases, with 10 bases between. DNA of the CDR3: TGTGCCAGCAGCCGAGACAGTCTTGGCTACACCTTC. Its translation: CASSRDSLGYTF.

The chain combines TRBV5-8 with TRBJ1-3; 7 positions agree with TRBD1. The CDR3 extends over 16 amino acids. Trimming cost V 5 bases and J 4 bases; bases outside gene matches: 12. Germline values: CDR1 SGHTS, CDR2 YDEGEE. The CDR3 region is CASSFSGGRYGNTIYF. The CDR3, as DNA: TGTGCCAGCAGTTTCTCAGGGGGACGTTACGGAAACACCATATATTTT.

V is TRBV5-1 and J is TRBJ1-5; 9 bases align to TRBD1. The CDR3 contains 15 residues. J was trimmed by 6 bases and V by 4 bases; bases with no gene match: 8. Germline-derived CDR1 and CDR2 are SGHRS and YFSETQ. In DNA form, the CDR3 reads TGCGCCAGCAGCGATACAGGGGGCGGGGGTCAGCCCCAGCATTTT. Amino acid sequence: CASSDTGGGGQPQHF.

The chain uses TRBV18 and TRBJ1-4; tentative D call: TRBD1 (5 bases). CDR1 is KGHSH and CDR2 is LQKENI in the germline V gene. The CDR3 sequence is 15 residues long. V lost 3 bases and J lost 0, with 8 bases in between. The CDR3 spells CASSPGEATNEKLFF. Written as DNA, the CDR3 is TGTGCCAGCTCACCGGGGGAGGCAACTAATGAAAAACTGTTTTTT.

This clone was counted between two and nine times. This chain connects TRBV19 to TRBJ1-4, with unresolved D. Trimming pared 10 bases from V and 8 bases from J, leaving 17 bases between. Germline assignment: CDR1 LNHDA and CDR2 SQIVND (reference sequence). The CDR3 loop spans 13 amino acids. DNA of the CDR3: TGTGCCACCTCGGGGTATATTAGGGAAAAACTGTTTTTT. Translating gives CATSGYIREKLFF.

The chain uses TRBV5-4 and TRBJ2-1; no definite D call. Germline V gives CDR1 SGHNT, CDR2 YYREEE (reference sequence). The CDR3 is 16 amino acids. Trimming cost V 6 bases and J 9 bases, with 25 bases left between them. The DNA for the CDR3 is TGTGCCAGCAAATTTGATGTGGGCAGTCTTTTCACTGAGCAGTTCTTC. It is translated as CASKFDVGSLFTEQFF.

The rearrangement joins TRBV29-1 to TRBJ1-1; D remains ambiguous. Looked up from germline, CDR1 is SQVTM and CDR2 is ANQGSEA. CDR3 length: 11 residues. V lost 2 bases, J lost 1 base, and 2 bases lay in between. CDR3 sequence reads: CSVERNTEAFF. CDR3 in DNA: TGCAGCGTTGAACGGAACACTGAAGCTTTCTTT.

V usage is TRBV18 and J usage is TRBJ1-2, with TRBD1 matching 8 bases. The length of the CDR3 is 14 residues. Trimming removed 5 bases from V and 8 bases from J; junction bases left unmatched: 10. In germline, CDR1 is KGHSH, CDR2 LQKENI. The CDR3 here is CASSNDRGSGGYTF. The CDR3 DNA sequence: TGTGCCAGCTCAAACGACAGGGGCTCAGGGGGCTACACCTTC.

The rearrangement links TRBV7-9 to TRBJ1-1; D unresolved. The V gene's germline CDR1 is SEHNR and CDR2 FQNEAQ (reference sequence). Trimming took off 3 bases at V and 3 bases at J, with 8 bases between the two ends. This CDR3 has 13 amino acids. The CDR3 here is CASSFQEHTEAFF. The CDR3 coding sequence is TGTGCCAGCAGCTTTCAGGAACACACTGAAGCTTTCTTT.

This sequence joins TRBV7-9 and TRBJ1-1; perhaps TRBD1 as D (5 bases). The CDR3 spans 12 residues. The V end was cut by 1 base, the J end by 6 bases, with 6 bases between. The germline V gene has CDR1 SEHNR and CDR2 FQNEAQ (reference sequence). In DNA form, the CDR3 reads TGTGCCAGCAGCTTAGAAGGGGCTGAAGCTTTCTTT. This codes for CASSLEGAEAFF.

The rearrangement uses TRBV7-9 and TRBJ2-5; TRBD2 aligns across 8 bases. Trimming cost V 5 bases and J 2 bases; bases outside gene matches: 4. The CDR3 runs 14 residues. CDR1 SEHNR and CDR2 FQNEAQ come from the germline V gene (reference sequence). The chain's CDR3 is CASSPPGGQETQYF. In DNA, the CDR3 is TGTGCCAGCAGCCCCCCGGGGGGGCAAGAGACCCAGTACTTC.

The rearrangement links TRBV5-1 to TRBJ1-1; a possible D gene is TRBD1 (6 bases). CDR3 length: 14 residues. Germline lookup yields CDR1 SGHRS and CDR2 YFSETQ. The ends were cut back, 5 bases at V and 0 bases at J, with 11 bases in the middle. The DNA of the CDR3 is TGCGCCAGCAGACCCGGGACACTGAACACTGAAGCTTTCTTT. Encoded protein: CASRPGTLNTEAFF.